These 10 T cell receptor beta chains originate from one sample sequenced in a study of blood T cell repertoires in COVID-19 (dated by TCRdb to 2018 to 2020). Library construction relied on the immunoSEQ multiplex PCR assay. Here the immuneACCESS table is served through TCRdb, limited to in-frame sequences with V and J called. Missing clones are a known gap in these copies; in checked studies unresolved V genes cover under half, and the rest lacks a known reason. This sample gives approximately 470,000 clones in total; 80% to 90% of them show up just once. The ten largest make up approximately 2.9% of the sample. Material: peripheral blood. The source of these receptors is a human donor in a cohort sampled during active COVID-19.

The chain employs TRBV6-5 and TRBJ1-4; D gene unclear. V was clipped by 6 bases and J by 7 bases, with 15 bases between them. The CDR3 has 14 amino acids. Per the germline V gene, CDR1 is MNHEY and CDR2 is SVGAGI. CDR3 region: CASRWSTESEKLFF. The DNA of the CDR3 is TGTGCCAGCAGGTGGTCTACAGAAAGTGAAAAACTGTTTTTT.

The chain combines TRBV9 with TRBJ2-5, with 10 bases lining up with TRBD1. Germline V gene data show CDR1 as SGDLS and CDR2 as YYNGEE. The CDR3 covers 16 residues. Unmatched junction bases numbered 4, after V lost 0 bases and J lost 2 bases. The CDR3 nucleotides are TGTGCCAGCAGCGTAGCCGGGACAGGGGTTCAAGAGACCCAGTACTTC. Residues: CASSVAGTGVQETQYF.

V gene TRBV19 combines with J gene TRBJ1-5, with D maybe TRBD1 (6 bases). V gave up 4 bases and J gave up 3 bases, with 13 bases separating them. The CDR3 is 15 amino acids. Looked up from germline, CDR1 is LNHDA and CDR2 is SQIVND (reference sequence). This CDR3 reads CASSTDRDTNQPQHF. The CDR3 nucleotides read TGTGCCAGTAGTACCGACCGGGACACCAATCAGCCCCAGCATTTT.

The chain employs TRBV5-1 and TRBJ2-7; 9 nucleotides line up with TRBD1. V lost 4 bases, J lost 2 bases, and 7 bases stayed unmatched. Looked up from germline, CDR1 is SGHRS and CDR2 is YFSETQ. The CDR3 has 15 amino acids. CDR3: CASSTGQGLTYEQYF. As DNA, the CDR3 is TGCGCCAGCAGCACCGGACAGGGGCTAACCTACGAGCAGTACTTC.

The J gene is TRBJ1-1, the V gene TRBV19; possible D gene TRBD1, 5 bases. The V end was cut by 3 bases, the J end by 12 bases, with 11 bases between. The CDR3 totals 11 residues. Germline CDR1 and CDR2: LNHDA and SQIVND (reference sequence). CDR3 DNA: TGTGCCAGTAGTATTAGGGGTTGGACTTTCTTT. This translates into CASSIRGWTFF.

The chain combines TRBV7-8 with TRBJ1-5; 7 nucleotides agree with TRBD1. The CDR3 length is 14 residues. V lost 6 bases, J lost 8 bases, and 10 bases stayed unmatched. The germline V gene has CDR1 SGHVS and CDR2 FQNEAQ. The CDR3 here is CASSRQGYWEPQHF. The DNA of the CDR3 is TGTGCCAGCAGTCGACAGGGCTATTGGGAGCCCCAGCATTTT.

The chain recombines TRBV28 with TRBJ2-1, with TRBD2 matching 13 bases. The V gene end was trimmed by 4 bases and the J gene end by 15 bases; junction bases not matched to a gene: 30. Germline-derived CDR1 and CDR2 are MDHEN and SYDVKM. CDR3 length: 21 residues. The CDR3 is CASSYGPSGTGRTSGRWDPFF. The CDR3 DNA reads TGTGCCAGCAGTTACGGGCCGTCTGGGACGGGAAGGACTAGCGGGAGATGGGATCCGTTCTTC.

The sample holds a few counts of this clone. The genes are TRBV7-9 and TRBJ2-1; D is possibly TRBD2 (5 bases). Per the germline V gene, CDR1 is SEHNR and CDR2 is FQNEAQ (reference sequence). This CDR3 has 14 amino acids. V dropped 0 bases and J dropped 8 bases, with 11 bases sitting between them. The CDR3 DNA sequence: TGTGCCAGCAGCTTAGCACTAGAAGTCCATGAGCAGTTCTTC. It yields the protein CASSLALEVHEQFF.

The CDR3 is CASIDRASGNTIYF. CDR3 coding DNA: TGTGCCAGTATTGACAGGGCCTCTGGAAACACCATATATTTT. The V call is TRBV19, the J call TRBJ1-3; 7 nucleotides agree with TRBD1. This CDR3 has 14 residues. Trimming removed 7 bases from V and 0 bases from J; junction bases left unmatched: 3. CDR1 and CDR2 (germline): LNHDA, SQIVND (reference sequence). Full variable domain (missing parts from reference TRBV19 and TRBJ1-3): DGGITQSPKYLFRKEGQNVTLSCEQNLNHDAMYWYRQDPGQGLRLIYYSQIVNDFQKGDIAEGYSVSREKKESFPLTVTSAQKNPTAFYLCASIDRASGNTIYFGEGSWLTVV.

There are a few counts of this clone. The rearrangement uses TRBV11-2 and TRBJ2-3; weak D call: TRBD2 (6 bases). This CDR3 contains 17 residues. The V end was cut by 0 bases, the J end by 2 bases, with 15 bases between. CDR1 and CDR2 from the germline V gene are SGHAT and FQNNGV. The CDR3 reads CASSLDQIGGITDTQYF. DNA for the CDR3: TGTGCCAGCAGCTTAGATCAAATCGGCGGGATCACAGATACGCAGTATTTT.